These 29 T cell receptor beta chains share one sample of origin, sequenced in a study of regulatory T cells in long-lasting Graves disease. The time point here: persistent/refractory GD, antithyroid drugs over 5 years with positive TRAb. RNA from PBMCs was the source of the TCR library. Arm-PCR of CDR3 regions with iRepertoire HTBI primers generated TCR beta libraries. One entry per CDR3 protein, called by TCRdb with MiXCR from the multiplex PCR reads. The sample yields a few hundred thousand distinct CDR3 sequences, approximately 23% seen once. The sample in question was peripheral blood mononuclear cells (PBMCs), obtained when the disease was refractory, from a patient treated with antithyroid drugs. All receptors come from a middle-aged woman with Graves disease.

This clonotype was observed at least ten times. The chain combines TRBV6-1 with TRBJ2-1; tentative D call: TRBD2 (5 bases). The CDR3 is made up of 13 amino acids. With 5 bases removed from V and 5 bases from J, the gap between germline ends came to 10 bases. Germline CDR1 reads MNHNS; CDR2 reads SASEGT. This CDR3 reads CASSPAAHNEQFF. The CDR3 DNA reads as TGTGCCAGCAGTCCAGCGGCTCACAATGAGCAGTTCTTC.

The genes are TRBV27 and TRBJ2-7; D might be TRBD1 or TRBD2, each matching 5 bases. CDR1 is MNHEY, CDR2 SMNVEV, per germline (reference sequence). The CDR3 sequence is 16 residues long. Trimming cost V 0 bases and J 4 bases, with 16 bases left between them. The CDR3 DNA follows: TGTGCCAGCAGTTTATCCTGGGGACCCAACTTTTACGAGCAGTACTTC. Its translation is CASSLSWGPNFYEQYF.

This clonotype was detected ten times or more. This sequence joins TRBV10-3 and TRBJ2-5, with D perhaps given as TRBD1 or TRBD2 (5 bases each). This CDR3 spans 13 amino acids. The germline gives CDR1 ENHRY, CDR2 SYGVKD. Trimming shortened V by 6 bases and J by 5 bases, and 13 bases separated the two germline ends. The DNA of the CDR3 is TGTGCCATCAGGGGACGGGCAGCGGAGACCCAGTACTTC. It specifies CAIRGRAAETQYF.

The chain recombines TRBV6-1 with TRBJ1-3; D remains ambiguous. Trimming left V 6 bases short and J 0 bases short, with 9 bases between. The CDR3 sequence is 14 residues long. CDR1 is MNHNS and CDR2 is SASEGT in the germline V gene. CDR3 amino acids: CASSPQSSGNTIYF. CDR3 sequence (DNA): TGTGCCAGCAGCCCTCAGAGCTCTGGAAACACCATATATTTT.

This clonotype was counted at least ten times. This rearrangement joins TRBV28 to TRBJ1-5; D remains unclear. Trimming shortened V by 1 base and J by 7 bases, and 5 bases separated the two germline ends. The CDR3 contains 12 residues. Germline-derived CDR1 and CDR2 are MDHEN and SYDVKM. CDR3 bases: TGTGCCAGCAGTTTATTACGCCAGCCCCAGCATTTT. This codes for CASSLLRQPQHF.

This clonotype is a singleton in its sample. The chain combines TRBV2 with TRBJ2-3; D assignment may be TRBD1 or TRBD2 (5 bases each). This CDR3 has 14 residues. Trimming stripped 8 bases from V and 0 bases from J, with 12 bases between. Germline loops: CDR1 SNHLY, CDR2 FYNNEI. The CDR3 loop reads CASRGGSSTDTQYF. As DNA, the CDR3 is TGTGCCAGCCGTGGGGGATCTAGCACAGATACGCAGTATTTT.

This clonotype was seen ten or more times. The genes are TRBV12-3 or TRBV12-4 and TRBJ1-5; unclear D gene. Trimming cost V 4 bases and J 7 bases, with 11 bases left between them. This CDR3 region has 13 residues. This chain's CDR3 is CASSSIRDQPQHF. The CDR3 DNA reads as TGTGCCAGCAGTTCCATCCGAGACCAGCCCCAGCATTTT.

J is TRBJ1-3 and V is TRBV19, with TRBD1 matching over 7 bases. Germline-derived CDR1 and CDR2 are LNHDA and SQIVND (reference sequence). After removal of 5 bases from V and 0 bases from J, the junction contained 4 bases not matched to a gene. This CDR3 is built from 15 residues. Here the CDR3 reads CASSPRDSSGNTIYF. For the CDR3, the DNA is TGTGCCAGTAGTCCCCGGGACAGCTCTGGAAACACCATATATTTT.

The chain combines TRBV3-1 with TRBJ2-5; 7 bases agree with TRBD2. This CDR3 region has 15 residues. The V gene end was trimmed by 1 base and the J gene end by 7 bases; junction bases not matched to a gene: 9. Germline CDR1 LGHDT, CDR2 YNNKEL (reference sequence). CDR3 bases: TGTGCCAGCAGCCAAGGTACTAGCGTGAGTGTGACCCAGTACTTC. This sequence encodes CASSQGTSVSVTQYF.

The chain combines TRBV10-2 with TRBJ1-1; possible D gene TRBD1, 5 bases. This CDR3 has 14 amino acids. The germline CDR1 and CDR2 sequences are WSHSY and SAAADI. Trimming shortened V by 6 bases and J by 4 bases, and 15 bases separated the two germline ends. Here the CDR3 reads CASSDRYDSTEAFF. In DNA, the CDR3 is TGCGCCAGCAGCGACAGATACGACAGCACTGAAGCTTTCTTT.

The genes are TRBV28 and TRBJ2-5; D uncertain. Germline assignment: CDR1 MDHEN and CDR2 SYDVKM. The CDR3 has 13 residues. Trimming stripped 2 bases from V and 3 bases from J, with 7 bases between. The CDR3 bases are TGTGCCAGCAGTTTACCAGGAAAAGAGACCCAGTACTTC. Translation: CASSLPGKETQYF.

This clonotype was seen repeatedly, ten times or more. This chain uses TRBV29-1 with TRBJ1-1, with unresolved D. The ends were cut back, 1 base at V and 6 bases at J, with 12 bases in the middle. The CDR3 covers 13 residues. The germline CDR1 and CDR2 sequences are SQVTM and ANQGSEA. CDR3 bases: TGCAGCGTTGAAGGCGTTGTCAACGCTGAAGCTTTCTTT. Encoded protein: CSVEGVVNAEAFF.

The sample holds a few counts of this clonotype. The chain has TRBV20-1 and TRBJ2-5; the D gene is possibly TRBD2 (6 bases). The CDR3 length is 15 residues. Trimming took off 3 bases at V and 2 bases at J, with 16 bases between the two ends. Germline V CDR1 and CDR2: DFQATT, SNEGSKA (reference sequence). The CDR3 DNA sequence: TGCAGTGCTAGCTGGCCCTGGAGGGATCAAGAGACCCAGTACTTC. As protein: CSASWPWRDQETQYF.

This clonotype was counted only a few times. The rearrangement joins TRBV3-1 to TRBJ1-5; D is possibly TRBD1 (6 bases). The CDR3 has 15 residues. The germline V gene encodes CDR1 LGHDT and CDR2 YNNKEL (reference sequence). V lost 4 bases and J 3 bases, leaving 13 bases between the germline ends. The CDR3 DNA reads as TGTGCCAGCAGCCCAGACTACAGGGTCAATCAGCCCCAGCATTTT. It is translated as CASSPDYRVNQPQHF.

This clonotype was seen ten or more times. This rearrangement joins TRBV7-8 to TRBJ2-7; D possibly uses TRBD1 or TRBD2 (5 bases each). Trimming took off 0 bases at V and 3 bases at J, with 12 bases between the two ends. This CDR3 region has 15 residues. The germline gives CDR1 SGHVS, CDR2 FQNEAQ. CDR3: CASSLATGTGYEQYF. In nucleotides, the CDR3 is TGTGCCAGCAGCTTAGCGACCGGGACGGGCTACGAGCAGTACTTC.

This clonotype was seen a few times. The V and J genes are TRBV7-9 and TRBJ2-1; D might be TRBD2 (6 bases). Germline V gene lookup returns CDR1 SEHNR and CDR2 FQNEAQ (reference sequence). This CDR3 contains 15 residues. The V gene lost 6 bases and the J gene lost 0 bases, with 12 bases spanning the gap. The CDR3 coding sequence is TGTGCCAGCAGTGGGCTCGGGAGCTCCTACAATGAGCAGTTCTTC. Translation: CASSGLGSSYNEQFF.

This clonotype was seen repeatedly, ten times or more. The rearrangement joins TRBV7-8 to TRBJ1-4, with TRBD1 identical over 7 bases. V trimming: 4 bases; J trimming: 7 bases; junction bases outside the gene matches: 9. Germline V gene data show CDR1 as SGHVS and CDR2 as FQNEAQ. CDR3 size: 15 residues. DNA of the CDR3: TGTGCCAGCAGCTCGACAGGGAGGGTCGGTGAAAAACTGTTTTTT. Translated: CASSSTGRVGEKLFF.

The J gene is TRBJ2-1, the V gene TRBV28, with D unclear. There are 16 residues in the CDR3. Trimming took off 4 bases at V and 0 bases at J, with 13 bases between the two ends. Germline CDR1 is MDHEN and CDR2 is SYDVKM. The CDR3 reads CASSSYWGSSYNEQFF. Written as DNA, the CDR3 is TGTGCCAGCAGTTCCTATTGGGGAAGCTCCTACAATGAGCAGTTCTTC.

This clonotype was seen a handful of times. The V gene is TRBV5-1, the J gene TRBJ2-7; TRBD1 agrees at 9 bases. The germline V gene encodes CDR1 SGHRS and CDR2 YFSETQ. J was trimmed by 5 bases and V by 4 bases; bases with no gene match: 10. The CDR3 totals 15 residues. The CDR3 coding sequence is TGCGCCAGCAGCCTCACGGGACAGGGAGGGGACGAGCAGTACTTC. Its translation is CASSLTGQGGDEQYF.

This clonotype has at least ten counts. The J gene is TRBJ2-3, the V gene TRBV12-5, with TRBD2 identical over 8 bases. CDR3 length equals 17 residues. The germline V gene has CDR1 LGHNT and CDR2 FRNRAP. J gave up 4 bases and V 1 base, and 10 bases lay outside the gene matches. The CDR3 region is CASGLASRSGSSDTQYF. The DNA of the CDR3 is TGTGCTAGTGGTTTGGCCTCTCGGAGCGGGAGTTCAGATACGCAGTATTTT.

This clonotype was seen repeatedly, ten times or more. This CDR3 reads CSAGLSYEQYF. The CDR3 DNA reads as TGCAGTGCAGGACTCTCCTACGAGCAGTACTTC. The J gene is TRBJ2-7, the V gene TRBV20-1; D perhaps matches TRBD2 (5 bases). This CDR3 is 11 amino acids long. Trimming took 6 bases from V and 0 from J, leaving 6 bases between them. Germline V gene sequence: CDR1 DFQATT, CDR2 SNEGSKA (reference sequence).

This clonotype has just a few counts. The rearrangement uses TRBV5-1 and TRBJ2-7; D is ambiguous. With 0 bases removed from V and 2 bases from J, the gap between germline ends came to 12 bases. CDR3 length equals 15 residues. Looked up from germline, CDR1 is SGHRS and CDR2 is YFSETQ. CDR3 coding DNA: TGCGCCAGCAGCTTGGGGGAAACCCTCACCTACGAGCAGTACTTC. It is translated as CASSLGETLTYEQYF.

This clonotype was seen many times. The chain joins TRBV28 to TRBJ2-5, with TRBD2 matching 12 bases. This CDR3 region has 15 residues. The ends lost 6 bases at V and 5 bases at J; junction bases unmatched: 7. Germline V gives CDR1 MDHEN, CDR2 SYDVKM. CDR3 nucleotide sequence: TGTGCCAGCAGAAGACTAGCGGGAGCTCTTGAGACCCAGTACTTC. Its translation: CASRRLAGALETQYF.

The chain recombines TRBV2 with TRBJ2-1; D possibly corresponds to TRBD2 (5 bases). In germline, CDR1 is SNHLY, CDR2 FYNNEI. V shed 4 bases and J shed 0 bases, with 10 bases lying between them. The CDR3 is 15 residues long. CDR3 in DNA: TGTGCCAGCAGTGCGGAAGCGGCCTCCTACAATGAGCAGTTCTTC. It specifies CASSAEAASYNEQFF.

This clonotype has at least ten counts. The chain couples TRBV6-1 to TRBJ1-5, with D uncertain. V shed 5 bases and J shed 5 bases, with 16 bases lying between them. Germline V lookup: CDR1 MNHNS, CDR2 SASEGT. The CDR3 is made up of 15 amino acids. The CDR3, as DNA: TGTGCCAGCAGTCTCTTGGGCCAGTCGGATCAGCCCCAGCATTTT. Amino acids: CASSLLGQSDQPQHF.

Only a few counts were recorded for this clonotype. The CDR3 here is CASSVISGREAFF. The CDR3 bases are TGTGCCAGCAGCGTTATTTCGGGGAGGGAAGCTTTCTTT. The gene calls are TRBV9 and TRBJ1-1; D is uncertain. V was trimmed by 2 bases and J by 8 bases, leaving 13 bases between them. The CDR3 is made up of 13 amino acids. The germline V gene has CDR1 SGDLS and CDR2 YYNGEE.

This clonotype has a count of ten or more. The V call is TRBV6-2 or TRBV6-3, the J call TRBJ2-2; 10 bases are shared with TRBD2. There are 16 residues in the CDR3. The germline V gene has CDR1 MNHEY and CDR2 SVGEGT. V was clipped by 3 bases and J by 5 bases; unmatched bases: 6. CDR3 sequence (DNA): TGTGCCAGCAGTTATCACGGACTAGCGGTAACCGGGGAGCTGTTTTTT. As protein: CASSYHGLAVTGELFF.

This clonotype was observed once. The junction shows a germline mismatch at one end, possibly a read error. This rearrangement joins TRBV6-4 to TRBJ2-2; D possibly uses TRBD1 or TRBD2 (5 bases each). This CDR3 region has 15 residues. CDR1 and CDR2 from the germline V gene are MRHNA and SNTAGT. The CDR3 DNA follows: TGTACCAGCAGTGACTCTAGCAGGGACACCGGGGAGCTGTTTTTT. Translated: CTSSDSSRDTGELFF.

There are a few counts of this clonotype. The DNA for the CDR3 is TGTGCCACCAAACAGGGGGCCGGTGATACGCAGTATTTT. Encoded protein: CATKQGAGDTQYF. The chain employs TRBV24-1 and TRBJ2-3; the match to TRBD1 covers 9 bases. Germline-derived CDR1 and CDR2 are KGHDR and SFDVKD. With 8 bases clipped from V and 6 bases from J, the junction kept 5 bases outside the gene matches. This CDR3 is 13 amino acids long.